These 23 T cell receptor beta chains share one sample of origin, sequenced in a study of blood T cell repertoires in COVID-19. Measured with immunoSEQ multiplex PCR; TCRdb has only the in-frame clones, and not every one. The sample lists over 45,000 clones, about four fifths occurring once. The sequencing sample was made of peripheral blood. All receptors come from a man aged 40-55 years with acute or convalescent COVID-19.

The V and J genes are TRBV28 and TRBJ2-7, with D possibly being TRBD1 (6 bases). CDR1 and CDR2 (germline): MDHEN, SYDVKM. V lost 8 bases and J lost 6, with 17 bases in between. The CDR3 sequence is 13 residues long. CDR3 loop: CASSPRDISEQYF. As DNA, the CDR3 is TGTGCCAGCTCCCCACGGGACATTTCCGAGCAGTACTTC.

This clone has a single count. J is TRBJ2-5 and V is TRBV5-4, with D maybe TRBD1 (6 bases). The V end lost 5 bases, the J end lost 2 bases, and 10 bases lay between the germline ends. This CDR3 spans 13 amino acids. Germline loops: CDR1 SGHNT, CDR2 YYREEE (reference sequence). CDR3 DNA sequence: TGTGCCAGCAGAGACGGGACACAAGAGACCCAGTACTTC. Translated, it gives CASRDGTQETQYF.

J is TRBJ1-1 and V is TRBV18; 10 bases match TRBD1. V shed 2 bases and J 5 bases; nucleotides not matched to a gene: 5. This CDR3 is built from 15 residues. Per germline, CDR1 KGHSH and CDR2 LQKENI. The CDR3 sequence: CASSPFPGQGTEAFF. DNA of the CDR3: TGTGCCAGCTCACCATTCCCGGGACAGGGGACTGAAGCTTTCTTT.

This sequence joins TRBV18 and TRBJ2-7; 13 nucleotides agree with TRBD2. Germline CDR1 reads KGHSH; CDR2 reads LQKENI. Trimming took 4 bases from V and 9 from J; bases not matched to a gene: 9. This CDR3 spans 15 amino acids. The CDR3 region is CASSRGLAGDLGQYF. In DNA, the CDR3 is TGTGCCAGCTCACGAGGACTAGCGGGGGACCTAGGGCAGTACTTC.

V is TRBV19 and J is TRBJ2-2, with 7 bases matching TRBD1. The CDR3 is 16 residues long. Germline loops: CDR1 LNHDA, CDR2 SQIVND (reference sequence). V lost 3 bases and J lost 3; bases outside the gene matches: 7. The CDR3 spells CASSMDRGPHTGELFF. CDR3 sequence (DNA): TGTGCCAGTAGTATGGATAGGGGGCCCCACACCGGGGAGCTGTTTTTT.

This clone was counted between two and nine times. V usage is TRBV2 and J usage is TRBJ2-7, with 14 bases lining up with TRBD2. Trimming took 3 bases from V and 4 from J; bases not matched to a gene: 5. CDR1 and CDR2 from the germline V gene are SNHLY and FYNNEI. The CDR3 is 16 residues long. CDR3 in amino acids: CASSEGLAGAIYEQYF. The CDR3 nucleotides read TGTGCCAGCAGTGAGGGACTAGCGGGGGCTATATACGAGCAGTACTTC.

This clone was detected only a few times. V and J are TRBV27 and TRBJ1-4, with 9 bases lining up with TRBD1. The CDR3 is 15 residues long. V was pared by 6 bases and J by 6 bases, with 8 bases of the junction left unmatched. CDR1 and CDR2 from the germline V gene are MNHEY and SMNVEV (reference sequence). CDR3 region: CASSNRGRGDEKLFF. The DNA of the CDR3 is TGTGCCAGCAGCAACAGGGGGCGAGGTGATGAAAAACTGTTTTTT.

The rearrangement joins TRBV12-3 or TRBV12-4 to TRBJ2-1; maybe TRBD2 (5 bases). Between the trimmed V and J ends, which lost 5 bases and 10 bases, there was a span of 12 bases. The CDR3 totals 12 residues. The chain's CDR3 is CASSPLEAEQFF. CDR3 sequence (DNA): TGTGCCAGCAGTCCCCTGGAGGCCGAGCAGTTCTTC.

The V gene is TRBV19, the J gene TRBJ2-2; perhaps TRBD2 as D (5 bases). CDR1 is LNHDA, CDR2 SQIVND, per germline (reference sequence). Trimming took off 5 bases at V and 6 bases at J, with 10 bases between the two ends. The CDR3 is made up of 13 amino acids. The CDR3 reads CASSVLASGELFF. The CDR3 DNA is TGTGCCAGTAGTGTGCTAGCTTCCGGGGAGCTGTTTTTT. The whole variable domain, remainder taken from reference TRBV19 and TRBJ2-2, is DGGITQSPKYLFRKEGQNVTLSCEQNLNHDAMYWYRQDPGQGLRLIYYSQIVNDFQKGDIAEGYSVSREKKESFPLTVTSAQKNPTAFYLCASSVLASGELFFGEGSRLTVL.

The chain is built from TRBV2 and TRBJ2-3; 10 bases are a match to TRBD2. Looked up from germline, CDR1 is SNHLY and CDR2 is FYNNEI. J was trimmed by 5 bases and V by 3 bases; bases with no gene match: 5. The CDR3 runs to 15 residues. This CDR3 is CASSDAASGGDTQYF. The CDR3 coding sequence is TGTGCCAGCAGTGATGCGGCTAGCGGGGGAGATACGCAGTATTTT. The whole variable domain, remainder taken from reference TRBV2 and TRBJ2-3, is EPEVTQTPSHQVTQMGQEVILRCVPISNHLYFYWYRQILGQKVEFLVSFYNNEISEKSEIFDDQFSVERPDGSNFTLKIRSTKLEDSAMYFCASSDAASGGDTQYFGPGTRLTVL.

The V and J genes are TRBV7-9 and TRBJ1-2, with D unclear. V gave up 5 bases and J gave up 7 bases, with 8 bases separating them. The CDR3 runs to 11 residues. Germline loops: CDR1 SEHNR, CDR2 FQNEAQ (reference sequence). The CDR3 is CASSLGSGYTF. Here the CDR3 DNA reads TGTGCCAGCAGCCTTGGGAGTGGCTACACCTTC.

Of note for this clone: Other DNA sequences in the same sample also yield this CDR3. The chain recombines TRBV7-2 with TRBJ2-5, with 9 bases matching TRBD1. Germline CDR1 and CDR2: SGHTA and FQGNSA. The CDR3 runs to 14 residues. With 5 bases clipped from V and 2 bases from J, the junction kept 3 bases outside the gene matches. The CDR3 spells CASSPDRGQETQYF. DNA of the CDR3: TGTGCCAGCAGCCCAGACAGGGGGCAAGAGACCCAGTACTTC.

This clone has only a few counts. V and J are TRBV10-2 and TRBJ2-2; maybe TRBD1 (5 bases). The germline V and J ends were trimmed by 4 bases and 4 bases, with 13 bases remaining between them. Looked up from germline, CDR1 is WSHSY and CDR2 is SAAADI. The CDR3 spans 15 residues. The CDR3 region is CASSALGHFTGELFF. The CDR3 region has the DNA TGCGCCAGCAGTGCCCTAGGACACTTCACCGGGGAGCTGTTTTTT.

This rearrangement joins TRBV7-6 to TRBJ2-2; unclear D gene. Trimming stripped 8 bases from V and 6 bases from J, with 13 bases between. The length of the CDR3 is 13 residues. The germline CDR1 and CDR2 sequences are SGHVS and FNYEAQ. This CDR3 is CASSVILSGELFF. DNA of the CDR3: TGTGCCAGCTCTGTTATTTTGTCCGGGGAGCTGTTTTTT.

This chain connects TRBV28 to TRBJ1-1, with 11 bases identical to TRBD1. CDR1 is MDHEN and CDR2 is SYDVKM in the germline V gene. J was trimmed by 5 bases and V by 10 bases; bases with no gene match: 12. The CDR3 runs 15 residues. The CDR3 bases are TGTGCCACCTCTTCCGGGACAGGGGGTAGTACTGAAGCTTTCTTT. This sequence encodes CATSSGTGGSTEAFF.

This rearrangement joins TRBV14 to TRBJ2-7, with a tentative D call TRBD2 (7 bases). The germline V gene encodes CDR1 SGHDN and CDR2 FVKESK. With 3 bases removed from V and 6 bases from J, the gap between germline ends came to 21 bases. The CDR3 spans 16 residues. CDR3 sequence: CASSHRRGGLSAEQYF. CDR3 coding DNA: TGTGCCAGCAGCCACCGCCGCGGGGGCCTCTCAGCCGAGCAGTACTTC.

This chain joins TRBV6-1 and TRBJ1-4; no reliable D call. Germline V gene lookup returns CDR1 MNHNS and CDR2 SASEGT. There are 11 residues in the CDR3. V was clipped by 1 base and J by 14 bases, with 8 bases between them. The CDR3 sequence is CASSEEPGLFF. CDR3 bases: TGTGCCAGCAGTGAAGAACCGGGGCTGTTTTTT.

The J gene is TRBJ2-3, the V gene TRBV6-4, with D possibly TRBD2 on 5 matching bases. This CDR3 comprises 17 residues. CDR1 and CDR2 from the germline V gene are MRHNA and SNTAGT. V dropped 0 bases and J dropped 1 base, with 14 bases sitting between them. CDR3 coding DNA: TGTGCCAGCAGTGACTCGGCTAGCCTTGGTGGCACAGATACGCAGTATTTT. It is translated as CASSDSASLGGTDTQYF.

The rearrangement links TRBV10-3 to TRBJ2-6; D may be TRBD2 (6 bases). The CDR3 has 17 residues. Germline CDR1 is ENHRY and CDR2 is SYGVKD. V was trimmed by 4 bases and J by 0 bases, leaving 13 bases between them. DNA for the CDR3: TGTGCCATCAGTGGGGACTTACAGACCTCTGGGGCCAACGTCCTGACTTTC. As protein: CAISGDLQTSGANVLTF.

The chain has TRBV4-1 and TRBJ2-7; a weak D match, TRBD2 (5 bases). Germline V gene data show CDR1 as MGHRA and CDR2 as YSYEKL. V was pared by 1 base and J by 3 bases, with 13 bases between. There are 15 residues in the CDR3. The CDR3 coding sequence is TGCGCCAGCAGCCAAGTATTAGCGTTTGGCTACGAGCAGTACTTC. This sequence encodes CASSQVLAFGYEQYF.

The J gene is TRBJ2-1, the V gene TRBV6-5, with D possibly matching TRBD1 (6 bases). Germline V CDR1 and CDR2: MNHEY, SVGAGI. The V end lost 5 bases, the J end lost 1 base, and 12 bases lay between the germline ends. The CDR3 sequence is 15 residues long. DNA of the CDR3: TGTGCCAGCAGTACCACAGGGTCTTCCTACAATGAGCAGTTCTTC. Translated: CASSTTGSSYNEQFF.

The CDR3 loop is CATSEASGNSYEQYF. CDR3 coding DNA: TGTGCCACCAGTGAAGCTAGCGGAAACTCCTACGAGCAGTACTTC. This chain links TRBV24-1 with TRBJ2-7, with 7 positions matching TRBD2. Unmatched junction bases numbered 5, after V lost 4 bases and J lost 0 bases. The CDR3 spans 15 residues. The germline CDR1 and CDR2 sequences are KGHDR and SFDVKD.

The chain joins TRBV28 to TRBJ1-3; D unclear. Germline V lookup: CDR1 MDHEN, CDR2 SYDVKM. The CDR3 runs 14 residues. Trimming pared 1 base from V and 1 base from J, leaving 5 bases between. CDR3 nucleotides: TGTGCCAGCAGTTTATCATCATCTGGAAACACCATATATTTT. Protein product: CASSLSSSGNTIYF.